This T cell receptor (beta chain) was observed in a study of blood T cell repertoires in COVID-19. Across the study: Samples taken during acute and convalescent COVID-19 were collected in the United States, Italy and Spain. Sources were T cells, B-cell-depleted T cells, or PBMCs; the material itself was cDNA or gDNA.

V lost 5 bases to trimming and J lost 14 bases, with 14 bases between them. CDR3 size: 11 residues. From germline, CDR1 is MNHEY and CDR2 SVGAGI. Per the study methods: Nucleated cell counts were estimated from reference gene primer amplification. The assay was immunoSEQ multiplex PCR, and TCRdb's table has in-frame clones only and misses some. The DNA was the basis for D and trimming; V, J and clone size are from that table. This table holds tens of thousands of clones, roughly 84% found once. The sequencing sample was made of peripheral blood. V usage is TRBV6-5 and J usage is TRBJ2-3; a weak D match, TRBD2 (6 bases). The receptor's source is a man of 80 years or more with active COVID-19. This chain's CDR3 is CASSHRDSLYF. CDR3 nucleotides: TGTGCCAGCAGTCACCGGGACTCCCTGTATTTT.